This T cell receptor (delta chain) was captured by sequencing in a study of γδ T cells in repeated Plasmodium falciparum infection. Study details: Malian children with intense seasonal malaria exposure were compared with matched Australian children. Malian gammadelta TCRs were studied during no-transmission periods and across acute malaria episodes. Study-wide results and limits: In Vdelta2-negative, largely Vdelta1+, gammadelta repertoires, repeated controlled infections appeared to drive clonal selection waves. Over time and infection, Vgamma9/Vdelta2+ repertoires remained highly stable and polyclonal.

This clone was recorded many times. The antigen is not known. The amino acid sequence in TCRdb belongs to a much larger clone and departs from this DNA's translation at residue 12, likely a sequencing read error; the sequence shown is translated from the DNA. This CDR3 comprises 15 residues. Germline CDR1 TSWWSYY, CDR2 QGS. Gammadelta T cells were flow-sorted from PBMC into Vgamma9/Vdelta2+ and Vdelta2-negative populations for bulk analysis. TCRdb reran clone calling via CATT on the multiplex PCR reads. The top ten hold roughly 9.5% of the sample, which has around 82,000 delta-chain clones, 1.4% to 1.5% seen once.

The TCR sequence derives from a pool of human donors (malaria-infected and uninfected, not separated). V is TRDV1 and J is TRDJ1; D may be TRDD3 (6 bases). Sequenced input: gamma-delta T cells from blood. The CDR3 DNA sequence: TGTGCTCTTGGGGTTTATATAGAGGATACCGATATACTCATCTTT. It encodes CALGVYIEDTDILIF.